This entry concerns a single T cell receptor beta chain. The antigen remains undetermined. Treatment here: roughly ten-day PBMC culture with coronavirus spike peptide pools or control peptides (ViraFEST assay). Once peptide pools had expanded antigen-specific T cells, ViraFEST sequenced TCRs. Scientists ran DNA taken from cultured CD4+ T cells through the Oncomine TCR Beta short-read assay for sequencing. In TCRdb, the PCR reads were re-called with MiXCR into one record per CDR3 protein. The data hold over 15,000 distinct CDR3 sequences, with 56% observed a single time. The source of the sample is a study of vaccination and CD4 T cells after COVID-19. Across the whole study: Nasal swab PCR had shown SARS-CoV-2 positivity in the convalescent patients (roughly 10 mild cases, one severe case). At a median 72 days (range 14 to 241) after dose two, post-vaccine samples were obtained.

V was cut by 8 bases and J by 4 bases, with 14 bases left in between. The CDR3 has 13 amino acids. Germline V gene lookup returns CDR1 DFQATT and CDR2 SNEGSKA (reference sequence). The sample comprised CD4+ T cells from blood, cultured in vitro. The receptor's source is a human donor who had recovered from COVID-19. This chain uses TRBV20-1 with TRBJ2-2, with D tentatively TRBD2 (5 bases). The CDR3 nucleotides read TGCAGTAAAAAGGAGGCAATCACCGGGGAGCTGTTTTTT. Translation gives CSKKEAITGELFF.